This TCR beta chain was sequenced in a study of OX40 agonist ivuxolimab in advanced cancers. Looking at the study overall: Patients were given ivuxolimab, an antibody that agonizes OX40 (CD134). Partial responses occurred in Three dose-escalation patients, one with hepatocellular carcinoma and two with cutaneous melanoma. Hepatocellular carcinoma, melanoma, renal cell or head and neck cancer affected the dose-escalation patients.

The length of the CDR3 is 15 residues. V dropped 0 bases and J dropped 4; count of bases not matched to a gene: 3. The germline V gene has CDR1 GTSNPN and CDR2 SVGIG (reference sequence). Libraries were prepared by immunoSEQ multiplex PCR; TCRdb keeps only in-frame clonotypes and omits some of them. The table includes about 50,000 clones, roughly 90% detected once. The sequence derives from an adult with an advanced solid tumor such as melanoma, head and neck, liver or kidney cancer. The sample here was CD4+ or CD8+ T cells sorted from blood, taken in a trial of the OX40 agonist ivuxolimab. The chain is built from TRBV30 and TRBJ2-7; 13 bases match TRBD2. The CDR3 spells CAWSVWTSGSYEQYF. Here the CDR3 DNA reads TGTGCCTGGAGTGTATGGACTAGCGGGAGTTACGAGCAGTACTTC.